This T cell receptor beta chain derives from a study of response to subunit inactivated influenza vaccine. Broader study findings: Every seasonal influenza vaccination brings in few new T cells, the authors suggested.

TCRdb reprocessed the RT-PCR reads with MiXCR, giving one entry per CDR3 protein. Of approximately 530,000 distinct CDR3 sequences listed, more than 7% were seen once; the top ten hold roughly 14%. This clonotype showed up just a few times. Its matching antigen is unknown. The sequences come from PBMCs from blood, collected around 25 months after vaccination. The sequence was collected from a man between 50 and 69 years old who received an inactivated influenza vaccine.

This CDR3 reads CASSTGTLGRNIQYF. Written as DNA, the CDR3 is TGTGCCAGCAGCACCGGGACCCTCGGCCGAAACATTCAGTACTTC. The V gene is TRBV7-9, the J gene TRBJ2-4; tentatively, D is TRBD1 or TRBD2 (5 bases each). The CDR3 is 15 amino acids. V lost 5 bases and J 6 bases, leaving 17 bases between the germline ends. Germline CDR1 SEHNR, CDR2 FQNEAQ (reference sequence). The full variable domain, with the rest looked up from reference TRBV7-9 and TRBJ2-4, is DTGVSQNPRHKITKRGQNVTFRCDPISEHNRLYWYRQTLGQGPEFLTYFQNEAQLEKSRLLSDRFSAERPKGSFSTLEIQRTEQGDSAMYLCASSTGTLGRNIQYFGAGTRLSVL.